The entry below gives a single TCR beta chain sequence along with its context. Antigen specificity is unknown. Every bit of the isolated RNA underwent reverse transcription, so sequencing read expressed TCRB transcripts. Repertoires were generated with immunoSEQ multiplex PCR, while TCRdb's copy carries only in-frame clones and drops some. The sample consists of roughly 140,000 clones, about 9.4% of them appearing once. These data belong to a study of beta chain features in type 1 diabetes. Study-level results: All four CD4+ subsets of Type 1 diabetes patients contained TCRB CDR3s that were moderately but significantly shorter.

This CDR3 has 14 amino acids. The V end lost 3 bases, the J end lost 5 bases, and 14 bases lay between the germline ends. Germline V gives CDR1 LNHDA, CDR2 SQIVND (reference sequence). The sample was central memory CD4+ T cells from blood. The chain couples TRBV19 to TRBJ2-7; D remains ambiguous. This TCR was recovered from a man aged 30 to 39 with type 1 diabetes. The CDR3 sequence: CASSMREASHEQYF. In DNA form, the CDR3 reads TGTGCCAGTAGTATGCGAGAGGCAAGCCACGAGCAGTACTTC.